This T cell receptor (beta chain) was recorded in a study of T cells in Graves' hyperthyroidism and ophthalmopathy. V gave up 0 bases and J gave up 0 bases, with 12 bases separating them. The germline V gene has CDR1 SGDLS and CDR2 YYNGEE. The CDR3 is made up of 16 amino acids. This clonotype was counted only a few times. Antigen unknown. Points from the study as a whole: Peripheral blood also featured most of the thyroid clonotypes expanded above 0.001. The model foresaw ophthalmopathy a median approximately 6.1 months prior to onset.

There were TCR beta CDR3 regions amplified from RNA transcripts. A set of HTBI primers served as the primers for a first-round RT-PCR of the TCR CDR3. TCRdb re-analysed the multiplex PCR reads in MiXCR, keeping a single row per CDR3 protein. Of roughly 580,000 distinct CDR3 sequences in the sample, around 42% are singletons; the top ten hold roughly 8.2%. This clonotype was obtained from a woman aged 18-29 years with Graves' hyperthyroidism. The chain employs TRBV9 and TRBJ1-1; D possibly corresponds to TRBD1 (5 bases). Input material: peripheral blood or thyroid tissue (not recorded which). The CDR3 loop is CASSVEPGTMNTEAFF. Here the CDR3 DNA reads TGTGCCAGCAGCGTAGAACCCGGGACGATGAACACTGAAGCTTTCTTT.